This T cell receptor beta chain was documented in a study of CD8 T cells in ankylosing spondylitis. Broader study findings: Peripheral blood held disease-linked clones only at relatively low frequency, and these were CD8+. The authors reported significant enrichment of disease-linked clones in matched ankylosing spondylitis synovial fluid. Typical of ankylosing spondylitis blood, it appeared, was a TCR beta motif of roughly eight highly homologous variants. Past studies reported some motif variants in reactive arthritis synovial fluid and blood.

CDR3 size: 16 residues. With 4 bases clipped from V and 3 bases from J, the junction kept 6 bases outside the gene matches. CDR1 and CDR2 (germline): KGHDR, SFDVKD. Generation of TCR beta libraries employed quantitative 5'-RACE incorporating molecular barcodes. TCRdb independently ran MiXCR on the 5' RACE reads; one entry per CDR3 protein. The sample yields hundreds of thousands of distinct CDR3 sequences, roughly 27% seen once. A note on this clonotype: The antigen is undetermined.

Material for sequencing was blood, either unsorted or a sorted T cell fraction (not recorded which). The source of this sequence is a male donor with ankylosing spondylitis. This chain joins TRBV24-1 and TRBJ2-1; 9 nucleotides line up with TRBD1. The CDR3 is CATSEKKGQGYNEQFF. The CDR3 nucleotides read TGTGCCACCAGTGAAAAAAAGGGACAGGGCTACAATGAGCAGTTCTTC.